This T cell receptor beta chain is drawn from a study of radiation and T cells in renal cell carcinoma. Treatment given: 15 Gy SBRT to primary tumor, nephrectomy 4 weeks later. Of note for this clone: What it binds is unknown.

Study-wide results and caveats: From baseline, blood top tumor clonotypes peaked at 2 weeks post-radiation.

Germline CDR1 LGHNA, CDR2 YNFKEQ. V was cut by 5 bases and J by 6 bases, with 7 bases left in between. There are 11 residues in the CDR3. The repertoire was sequenced with immunoSEQ multiplex PCR; TCRdb's copy has only in-frame clones and lacks some. The data show approximately 20,000 clones, just over 60% seen once. The chain employs TRBV4-2 and TRBJ1-2; D remains ambiguous. This sequence originates from a woman between 65 and 79 years old with renal cell carcinoma. This specimen consisted of tumor tissue, obtained from a patient whose treatment included radiotherapy and nephrectomy. The CDR3 nucleotides are TGTGCCAGCAGCTTTCGCGATGGCTACACCTTC. This sequence encodes CASSFRDGYTF.